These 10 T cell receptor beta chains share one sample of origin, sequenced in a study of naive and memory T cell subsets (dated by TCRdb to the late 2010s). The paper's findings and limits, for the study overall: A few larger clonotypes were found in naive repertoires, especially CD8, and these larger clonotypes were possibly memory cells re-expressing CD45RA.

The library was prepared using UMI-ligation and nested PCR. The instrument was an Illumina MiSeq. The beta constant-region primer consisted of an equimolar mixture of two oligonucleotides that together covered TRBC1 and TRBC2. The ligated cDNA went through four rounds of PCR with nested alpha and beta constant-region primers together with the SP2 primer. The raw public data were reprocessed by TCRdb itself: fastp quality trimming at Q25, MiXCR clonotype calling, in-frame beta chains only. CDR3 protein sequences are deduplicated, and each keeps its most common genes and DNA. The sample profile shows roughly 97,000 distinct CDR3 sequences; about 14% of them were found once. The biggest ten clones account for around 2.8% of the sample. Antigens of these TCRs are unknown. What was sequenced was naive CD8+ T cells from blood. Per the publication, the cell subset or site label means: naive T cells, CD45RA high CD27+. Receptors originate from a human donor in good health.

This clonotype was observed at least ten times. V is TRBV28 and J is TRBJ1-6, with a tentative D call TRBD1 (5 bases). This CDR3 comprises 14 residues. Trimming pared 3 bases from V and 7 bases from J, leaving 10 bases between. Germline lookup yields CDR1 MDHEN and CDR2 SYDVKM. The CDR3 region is CASSFPGSNSPLHF. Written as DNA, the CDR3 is TGTGCCAGCAGTTTCCCAGGGAGCAATTCACCCCTCCACTTT.

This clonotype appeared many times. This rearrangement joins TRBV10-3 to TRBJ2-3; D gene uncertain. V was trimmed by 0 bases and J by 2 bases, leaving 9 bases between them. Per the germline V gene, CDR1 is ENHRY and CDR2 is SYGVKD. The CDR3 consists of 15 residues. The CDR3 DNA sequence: TGTGCCATCAGTGAGTCGAACCCCCACACAGATACGCAGTATTTT. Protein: CAISESNPHTDTQYF.

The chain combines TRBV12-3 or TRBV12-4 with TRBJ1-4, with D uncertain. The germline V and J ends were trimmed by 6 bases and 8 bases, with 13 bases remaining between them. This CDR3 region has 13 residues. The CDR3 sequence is CASSLQGWEKLFF. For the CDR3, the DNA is TGTGCCAGCAGCCTACAAGGTTGGGAAAAACTGTTTTTT.

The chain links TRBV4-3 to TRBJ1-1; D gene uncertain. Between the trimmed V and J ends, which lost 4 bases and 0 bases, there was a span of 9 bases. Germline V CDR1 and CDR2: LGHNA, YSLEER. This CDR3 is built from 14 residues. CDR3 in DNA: TGCGCCAGCAGCCGAAGCCGAGTGAACACTGAAGCTTTCTTT. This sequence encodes CASSRSRVNTEAFF.

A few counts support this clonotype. CDR3 protein: CASSLGTGAGELFF. DNA of the CDR3: TGTGCCAGCAGCCTCGGAACAGGGGCCGGGGAGCTGTTTTTT. J is TRBJ2-2 and V is TRBV5-4, with TRBD1 matching over 7 bases. CDR3 length: 14 amino acids. In germline, CDR1 is SGHNT, CDR2 YYREEE (reference sequence). V dropped 4 bases and J dropped 6; count of bases not matched to a gene: 6.

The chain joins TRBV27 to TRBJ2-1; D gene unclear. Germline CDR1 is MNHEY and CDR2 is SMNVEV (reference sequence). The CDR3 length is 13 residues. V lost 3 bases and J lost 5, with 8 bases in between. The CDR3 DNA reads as TGTGCCAGCAGTTTGCCTTATCACAATGAGCAGTTCTTC. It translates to CASSLPYHNEQFF.

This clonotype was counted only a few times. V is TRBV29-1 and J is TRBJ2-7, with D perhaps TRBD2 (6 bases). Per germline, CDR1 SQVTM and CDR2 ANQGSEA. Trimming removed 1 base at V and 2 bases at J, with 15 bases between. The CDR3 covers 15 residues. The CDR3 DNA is TGCAGCGTTGAAGTCGCGCTAGCGACTACCTACGAGCAGTACTTC. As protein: CSVEVALATTYEQYF.

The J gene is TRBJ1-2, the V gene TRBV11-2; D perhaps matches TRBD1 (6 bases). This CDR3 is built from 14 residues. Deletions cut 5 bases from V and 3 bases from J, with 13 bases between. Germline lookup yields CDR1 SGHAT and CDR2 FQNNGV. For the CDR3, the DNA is TGTGCCAGCAGCCACGAGGGGGGGGACTATGGCTACACCTTC. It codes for CASSHEGGDYGYTF.

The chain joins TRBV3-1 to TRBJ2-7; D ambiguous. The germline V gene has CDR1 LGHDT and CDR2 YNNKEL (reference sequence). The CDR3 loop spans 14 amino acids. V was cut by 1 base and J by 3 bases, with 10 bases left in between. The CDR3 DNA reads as TGTGCCAGCAGCCAAGGGGCAGATGGCTACGAGCAGTACTTC. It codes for CASSQGADGYEQYF.

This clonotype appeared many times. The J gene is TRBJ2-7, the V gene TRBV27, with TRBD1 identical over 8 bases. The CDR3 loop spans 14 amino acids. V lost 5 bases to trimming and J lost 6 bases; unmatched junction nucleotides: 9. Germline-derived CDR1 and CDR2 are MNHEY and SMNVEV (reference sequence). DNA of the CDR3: TGTGCCAGCAGTCTCGATAAACAGGGGGGCGAGCAGTACTTC. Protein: CASSLDKQGGEQYF.